These T cell receptor beta chains were read from a single sample in a study of cytomegalovirus exposure and HLA in healthy donors. Generated by immunoSEQ multiplex PCR, the TCRdb table keeps only in-frame clones and is missing some. Among 70,000 to 100,000 clones listed, approximately 71% were seen once. The sequencing sample was made of PBMCs. Receptors were obtained from a man aged 50 to 60 in good health and CMV-seronegative. CDR3s include the opening cysteine and the closing phenylalanine or tryptophan. A D gene is named only where the DNA matches it firmly. The listing skips clone size in some rows; elsewhere it reads once, few, many or a size class.

d_call j_call v_call clone_size cdr3_nt cdr3_aa
TRBD1 TRBJ2-3 TRBV6-4 . TGTGCCAGCAGCAGCGGACAGGGGGCCTCGGGTACGCAGTATTTT CASSSGQGASGTQYF
. TRBJ1-1 TRBV18 . TGTGCCAGCTCACCACTCAACGGAGTGAACACTGAAGCTTTCTTT CASSPLNGVNTEAFF
TRBD1 TRBJ1-2 TRBV15 . TGTGCCACCAGCACAGGGGGCCTCTATGGCTACACCTTC CATSTGGLYGYTF
. TRBJ1-2 TRBV6-6 once TGTGCCAGCAGTCGAACAGAGCCTAACTATGGCTACACCTTC CASSRTEPNYGYTF
TRBD2 TRBJ2-5 TRBV27 . TGTGCCAGCAGTGGTTGGACTAGCGGAGGAGGAGAGACCCAGTACTTC CASSGWTSGGGETQYF
TRBD2 TRBJ2-7 TRBV7-9 once TGTGCCAGCAGCTTAGTATTTAATCCGGCGGGGGATACCTACGAGCAGTACTTC CASSLVFNPAGDTYEQYF
. TRBJ2-7 TRBV21-1 . TGTGCCAGCAGCAAAGCGGCGGTGAGCTACGAGCAGTACTTC CASSKAAVSYEQYF
TRBD1 TRBJ2-7 TRBV5-8 . TGTGCCAGCAGCCTCCATCCGGGACAGGGGGTAGAAGAGCAGTACTTC CASSLHPGQGVEEQYF
. TRBJ2-7 TRBV4-3 . TGCGCCAGCAGCCAATCGAGAGGAATGTCCTCCTACGAGCAGTACTTC CASSQSRGMSSYEQYF
TRBD1 TRBJ2-2 TRBV4-3 once TGCGCCAGCAGCCACAGGGACAGGGCAAACACCGGGGAGCTGTTTTTT CASSHRDRANTGELFF
. TRBJ1-5 TRBV18 few TGTGCCAGCTCACCACAAACTGACAGGAGTGTTAGGCCCCAGCATTTT CASSPQTDRSVRPQHF
. TRBJ2-7 TRBV15 . TGTGCCACCAGCAGGGTGCCGACAGCCGACGAGCAGTACTTC CATSRVPTADEQYF
. TRBJ1-1 TRBV4-1 . TGCGCCAGCGCCCTCAGCTCGGGGGGGGGTGGCACTGAAGCTTTCTTT CASALSSGGGGTEAFF
TRBD1 TRBJ2-7 TRBV7-9 . TGTGCCAGCAGCCCCCGGACAGGCCACTACGAGCAGTACTTC CASSPRTGHYEQYF
. TRBJ2-2 TRBV4-2 . TGTGCCAGCAGCCAAGATGCCCGAGCTTACGGGGAGCTGTTTTTT CASSQDARAYGELFF
TRBD2 TRBJ2-7 TRBV6-1 . TGTGCCAGCAGTGGCGGGGGGGAATTCTACGAGCAGTACTTC CASSGGGEFYEQYF
. TRBJ1-4 TRBV4-1 . TGCGCCAGCAGCCAATTCTTTTCCGTACAGGGCGGAGAAAAACTGTTTTTT CASSQFFSVQGGEKLFF
TRBD2 TRBJ2-1 TRBV11-2 . TGTGCCAGCAGCTTAGTCCGCCATAGCGGGAGTTCCTACAATGAGCAGTTCTTC CASSLVRHSGSSYNEQFF
TRBD2 TRBJ2-5 TRBV10-3 . TGTGCCATACTAGCGGGAGTGGGCGAGACCCAGTACTTC CAILAGVGETQYF
. TRBJ2-3 TRBV6-4 . TGTGCCCCGGTAGCGGAGGAGGGGGACTATGATACGCAGTATTTT CAPVAEEGDYDTQYF
. TRBJ1-2 TRBV29-1 . TGCAGCGTTGGCCTCAGTTCGAACTATGGCTACACCTTC CSVGLSSNYGYTF
. TRBJ2-7 TRBV27 once TGTGCCAGCAGTCCTCCGTTTAGCTCACCACGGAGCTACGAGCAGTACTTC CASSPPFSSPRSYEQYF
TRBD2 TRBJ2-3 TRBV5-1 . TGCGCCAGCAGCTTGGCTAGCGGGGGGACCACAGATACGCAGTATTTT CASSLASGGTTDTQYF
. TRBJ2-3 TRBV7-6 . TGTGCCAGCAGCCCCCGGCGGGCAGATACGCAGTATTTT CASSPRRADTQYF
TRBD1 TRBJ1-5 TRBV5-1 . TGCGCCAGCAGCTTGGGGGACAGGGTGGATCAGCCCCAGCATTTT CASSLGDRVDQPQHF
. TRBJ1-5 TRBV30 . TGTGCCTGGAGTGAGGCGACAGGCATTCAGCCCCAGCATTTT CAWSEATGIQPQHF
. TRBJ2-2 TRBV12-2 . TGTGCAAGTCGCTTAGGACACGAAGGGGCCGGGGAGCTGTTTTTT CASRLGHEGAGELFF
. TRBJ2-1 TRBV11-3 . TGTGCCAGCAGCATCAGGCAGCACAATGAGCAGTTCTTC CASSIRQHNEQFF
. TRBJ1-6 TRBV13 . TGTGCCAGCAGCTTAAAACGACAAGAGAAGGATTCACCCCTCCACTTT CASSLKRQEKDSPLHF
TRBD2 TRBJ2-2 TRBV7-3 . TGTGCCAGCAGCATAGCGGGAGGTGCCGGGGAGCTGTTTTTT CASSIAGGAGELFF
. TRBJ1-5 TRBV6-1 . TGTGCCAGCAGTGATCAGGGGACAAGCAATCAGCCCCAGCATTTT CASSDQGTSNQPQHF
TRBD2 TRBJ2-1 TRBV2 few TGTGCCAGCAGGGGGCTAGCGGGAACTTACAATGAGCAGTTCTTC CASRGLAGTYNEQFF
TRBD2 TRBJ2-5 TRBV7-6 . TGTGCCAGCAGCTTTCGGCGGGGGGAAGCCCAAGAGACCCAGTACTTC CASSFRRGEAQETQYF
. TRBJ2-1 TRBV5-1 . TGCGCCAGCAGCTTGGGGAGCCCCGGTGCGGTAGAGCAGTTCTTC CASSLGSPGAVEQFF
. TRBJ2-5 TRBV29-1 few TGCAGCGTTGAAGGTTTCCAGCAAGAGACCCAGTACTTC CSVEGFQQETQYF
TRBD2 TRBJ2-5 TRBV4-3 . TGCGCCAGCAGCCTCCGGACTAGCGGGGGGGCCTGGGAGACCCAGTACTTC CASSLRTSGGAWETQYF
TRBD1 TRBJ1-1 TRBV9 . TGTGCCAGCAGCGTGACAGGGGGGAACACTGAAGCTTTCTTT CASSVTGGNTEAFF
TRBD1 TRBJ1-4 TRBV7-2 . TGTGCCAGCAGCTTAGCAGGGGGCGACGAAAAACTGTTTTTT CASSLAGGDEKLFF
. TRBJ1-1 TRBV2 few TGTGCCAGCAGCGACTCGGGAGGGTACACTGAAGCTTTCTTT CASSDSGGYTEAFF
TRBD2 TRBJ2-3 TRBV4-3 . TGCGCCAGCAGCCAAGATCCACTAGCGGGAGTTGACGGTACGCAGTATTTT CASSQDPLAGVDGTQYF
. TRBJ1-2 TRBV6-6 . TGTGCCAGCAGTTCCACCAACTACGGCTACACCTTC CASSSTNYGYTF
TRBD2 TRBJ2-1 TRBV9 . TGTGCCAGCAGCGTAGTAGCGGGAGAAGTAATAAATGAGCAGTTCTTC CASSVVAGEVINEQFF